A single sample is the source of the 7 T cell receptor beta chains below, sequenced in a study of CXCR3-negative and CXCR3-positive naive CD8 T cells. Findings of the study overall: When CXCR3-positive naive cells were set against CXCR3-negative naive cells, the former had more hydrophobic TRB CDR3s.

UMI-labeled 5' RACE TRB cDNA libraries were prepared from the cells. For each CDR3 protein, TCRdb gives one entry from its re-call of the 5' RACE reads, without DNA. This sample contains fewer than 90,000 distinct CDR3 sequences. Their antigens are not known. Sequenced material: naive CXCR3+ CD8+ T cells from blood. Subset reported: CD45RO-CCR7+CD27+CD95- naive CD8+ T cells expressing CXCR3 (TNR3+). The source is a human donor in good health. Some clones in this sample may be carry-over from other donors' samples.

The rearrangement links TRBV4-3 to TRBJ2-7; TCRdb indicates TRBD1, and absent DNA this call remains unverified. Germline values: CDR1 LGHNA, CDR2 YSLEER. This CDR3 comprises 19 residues. The CDR3 protein is CASSIYLCSGKTGSYEQYF.

J is TRBJ2-5 and V is TRBV6-6. Germline CDR1 reads MNHNY; CDR2 reads SVGAGI (reference sequence). CDR3 length: 14 residues. CDR3 in amino acids: CASRSAYTQETQYF.

The rearrangement joins TRBV11-3 to TRBJ2-1; the D call from TCRdb, TRBD1, cannot be confirmed without DNA. The CDR3 contains 17 residues. Germline CDR1 reads SGHNT; CDR2 reads YENEEA. The CDR3 sequence is CASSLNPGPKSHNEQFF. The variable domain in full, with the rest retrieved from reference TRBV11-3 and TRBJ2-1, is EAGVVQSPRYKIIEKKQPVAFWCNPISGHNTLYWYLQNLGQGPELLIRYENEEAVDDSQLPKDRFSAERLKGVDSTLKIQPAELGDSAVYLCASSLNPGPKSHNEQFFGPGTRLTVL.

The chain employs TRBV28 and TRBJ1-5; the TCRdb D gene call, TRBD1, has no DNA to confirm it. CDR1 MDHEN and CDR2 SYDVKM come from the germline V gene. This CDR3 comprises 13 residues. CDR3 amino acids: CATLTGSNQPQHF.

V gene TRBV7-8 combines with J gene TRBJ2-3; the D call of TRBD1 rests on TCRdb alone, since no DNA is present to check it. Per germline, CDR1 SGHVS and CDR2 FQNEAQ. CDR3 length: 17 residues. CDR3 amino acids: CASSLIPGQGEVDTQYF.

The CDR3 is CASSLTLQGYEQYF. J is TRBJ2-7 and V is TRBV28; TCRdb returns TRBD1, unconfirmable since there is no DNA. Germline CDR1 and CDR2: MDHEN and SYDVKM. The CDR3 is 14 residues long.

V and J are TRBV14 and TRBJ2-7. Germline loops: CDR1 SGHDN, CDR2 FVKESK. This CDR3 region has 14 residues. The chain's CDR3 is CASSRRNIAYEQYF.